A single sample is the source of the 15 T cell receptor beta chains below, sequenced in a study of graft-versus-host responses after intestinal transplantation. Profiling relied on immunoSEQ multiplex PCR, and the TCRdb table lists in-frame clones only, not all of them. The profile shows fewer than 110,000 clones, roughly 89% of them singletons. These receptors lack a known antigen. This material consisted of unstimulated CD4+ T cells sorted from spleen or lymph node cells, taken before transplant. Source of these receptors: a human donor who was the organ donor for an intestinal transplant.

V and J are TRBV7-2 and TRBJ2-6; D is possibly TRBD1 (6 bases). Trimming shortened V by 8 bases and J by 2 bases, and 16 bases separated the two germline ends. The CDR3 spans 16 residues. CDR1 SGHTA and CDR2 FQGNSA come from the germline V gene. The CDR3 loop is CASREGVAAGANVLTF. In DNA, the CDR3 is TGTGCCAGCCGCGAGGGGGTTGCGGCTGGGGCCAACGTCCTGACTTTC.

The chain recombines TRBV21-1 with TRBJ1-5. TRBV21-1 is labeled a pseudogene. The CDR3 spans 12 residues. CDR3 bases: TGTGCCAGGCGCAAGGTGAATCAGCCCCAGCATTTT. This encodes CARRKVNQPQHF.

The chain links TRBV7-2 to TRBJ2-2, with D perhaps matching TRBD1 (6 bases). In germline, CDR1 is SGHTA, CDR2 FQGNSA. The ends were cut back, 2 bases at V and 3 bases at J, with 10 bases in the middle. The CDR3 is made up of 15 amino acids. The CDR3 region is CASSLSGQYTGELFF. The CDR3 DNA is TGTGCCAGCAGCTTATCTGGACAGTACACCGGGGAGCTGTTTTTT.

This sequence joins TRBV18 and TRBJ2-3; D unclear. Germline V gene sequence: CDR1 KGHSH, CDR2 LQKENI. CDR3 size: 15 residues. Trimming shortened V by 1 base and J by 0 bases, and 8 bases separated the two germline ends. The CDR3 spells CASSPRLTSTDTQYF. In DNA form, the CDR3 reads TGTGCCAGCTCACCACGCTTGACTAGCACAGATACGCAGTATTTT.

The chain joins TRBV27 to TRBJ1-2, with 7 bases that match TRBD1. This CDR3 is 16 amino acids long. Trimming took 7 bases from V and 3 from J; bases not matched to a gene: 14. Germline V gene sequence: CDR1 MNHEY, CDR2 SMNVEV (reference sequence). CDR3 DNA sequence: TGTGCCAGCAATTCCATAGGCAGGGGGATACACTATGGCTACACCTTC. It is translated as CASNSIGRGIHYGYTF.

V and J are TRBV4-1 and TRBJ2-5, with 8 bases fitting TRBD1. The length of the CDR3 is 15 residues. V lost 4 bases, J lost 7 bases, and 11 bases stayed unmatched. Germline CDR1 MGHRA, CDR2 YSYEKL. CDR3 amino acids: CASSPSIDRGGTQYF. Here the CDR3 DNA reads TGCGCCAGCAGCCCTTCGATTGACAGGGGCGGGACCCAGTACTTC.

About this clone: The sample holds other DNA sequences that translate to the same CDR3. This sequence joins TRBV18 and TRBJ2-3; D gene ambiguous. This CDR3 is built from 12 residues. V was clipped by 3 bases and J by 2 bases, with 3 bases between them. Germline values: CDR1 KGHSH, CDR2 LQKENI. The CDR3 sequence is CASSPFTDTQYF. In nucleotides, the CDR3 is TGTGCCAGCTCACCGTTCACAGATACGCAGTATTTT.

The chain combines TRBV20-1 with TRBJ2-3; D is unclear. Trimming cost V 7 bases and J 5 bases, with 10 bases left between them. CDR1 and CDR2 (germline): DFQATT, SNEGSKA (reference sequence). CDR3 length: 11 amino acids. CDR3 sequence: CSVVAVDTQYF. The CDR3 DNA reads TGCAGTGTAGTTGCGGTAGATACGCAGTATTTT.

This chain joins TRBV11-2 and TRBJ2-5; 7 positions match TRBD1. Matching the DNA end better, TRBJ2-7 makes the J call doubtful. The CDR3 is 14 amino acids. The germline V gene encodes CDR1 SGHAT and CDR2 FQNNGV. CDR3 bases: TGTGCCAGCAGCTCCATTGGACAGGACTACGAGCAGTACTTC. This sequence encodes CASSSIGQDYEQYF.

The chain employs TRBV7-2 and TRBJ2-3, with D unresolved. V gave up 1 base and J gave up 4 bases, with 6 bases separating them. The germline gives CDR1 SGHTA, CDR2 FQGNSA. CDR3 length: 13 amino acids. This chain's CDR3 is CASSLEPADTQYF. The CDR3 DNA reads TGTGCCAGCAGCTTAGAACCGGCAGATACGCAGTATTTT.

The V and J genes are TRBV5-4 and TRBJ2-7; TRBD2 agrees at 8 bases. The CDR3 length is 15 residues. In germline, CDR1 is SGHNT, CDR2 YYREEE (reference sequence). Trimming cost V 4 bases and J 4 bases; bases outside gene matches: 10. CDR3 in amino acids: CASSPLSGSVYEQYF. CDR3 coding DNA: TGTGCCAGCAGCCCCCTGAGCGGGAGTGTGTACGAGCAGTACTTC.

The rearrangement uses TRBV2 and TRBJ2-7; 14 bases align to TRBD2. Looked up from germline, CDR1 is SNHLY and CDR2 is FYNNEI. The CDR3 spans 15 residues. Trimming at V came to 6 bases and at J to 9 bases, leaving 10 bases not matched to a gene. The CDR3 DNA reads TGTGCCAGCAGCGACGGACTAGCGGGAGGTGGATGGCAGTACTTC. Translating gives CASSDGLAGGGWQYF.

The chain has TRBV5-4 and TRBJ2-1; TRBD2 matches at 13 bases. V gave up 5 bases and J gave up 10 bases; unmatched junction bases: 12. Per germline, CDR1 SGHNT and CDR2 YYREEE (reference sequence). There are 16 residues in the CDR3. CDR3 amino acids: CASSERRTSGGAEQFF. In DNA, the CDR3 is TGTGCCAGCAGTGAGCGCAGGACTAGCGGGGGTGCGGAGCAGTTCTTC.

This clone showed up just a few times. The chain recombines TRBV13 with TRBJ2-1, with D perhaps matching TRBD1 (5 bases). The germline V and J ends were trimmed by 4 bases and 9 bases, with 22 bases remaining between them. CDR1 is PRHDT and CDR2 is FYEKMQ in the germline V gene (reference sequence). CDR3 length equals 16 residues. CDR3 bases: TGTGCCAGCAGCTCCCACATAACGGGCAGGGTGGGTGAGCAGTTCTTC. It encodes CASSSHITGRVGEQFF.

This sequence joins TRBV9 and TRBJ2-1, with TRBD2 matching over 7 bases. V dropped 0 bases and J dropped 8; count of bases not matched to a gene: 8. Germline CDR1 and CDR2: SGDLS and YYNGEE. The CDR3 contains 15 residues. CDR3 sequence (DNA): TGTGCCAGCAGCGTAGAAGGACTAGGGGTCCATGAGCAGTTCTTC. It encodes CASSVEGLGVHEQFF.